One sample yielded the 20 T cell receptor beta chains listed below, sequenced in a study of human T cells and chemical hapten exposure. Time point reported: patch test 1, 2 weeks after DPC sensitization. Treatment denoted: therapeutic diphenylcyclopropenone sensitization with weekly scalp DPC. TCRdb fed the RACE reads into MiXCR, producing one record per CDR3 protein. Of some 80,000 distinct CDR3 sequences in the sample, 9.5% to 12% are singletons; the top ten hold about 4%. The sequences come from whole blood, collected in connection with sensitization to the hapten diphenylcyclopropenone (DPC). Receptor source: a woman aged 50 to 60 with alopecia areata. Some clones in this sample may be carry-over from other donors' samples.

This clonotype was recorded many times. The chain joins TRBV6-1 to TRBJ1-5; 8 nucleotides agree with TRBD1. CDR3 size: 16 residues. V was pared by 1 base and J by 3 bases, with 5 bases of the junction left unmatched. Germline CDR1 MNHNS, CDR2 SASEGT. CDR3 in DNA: TGTGCCAGCAGTGAAGGACAGGGGATAATCAATCAGCCCCAGCATTTT. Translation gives CASSEGQGIINQPQHF.

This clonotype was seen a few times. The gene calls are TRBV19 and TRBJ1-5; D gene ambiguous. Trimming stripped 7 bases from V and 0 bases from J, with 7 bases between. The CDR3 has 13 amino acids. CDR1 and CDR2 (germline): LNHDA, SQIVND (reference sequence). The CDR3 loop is CASTWDSNQPQHF. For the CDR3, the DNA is TGTGCCAGTACTTGGGATAGCAATCAGCCCCAGCATTTT. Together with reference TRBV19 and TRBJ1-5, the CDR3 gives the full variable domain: DGGITQSPKYLFRKEGQNVTLSCEQNLNHDAMYWYRQDPGQGLRLIYYSQIVNDFQKGDIAEGYSVSREKKESFPLTVTSAQKNPTAFYLCASTWDSNQPQHFGDGTRLSIL.

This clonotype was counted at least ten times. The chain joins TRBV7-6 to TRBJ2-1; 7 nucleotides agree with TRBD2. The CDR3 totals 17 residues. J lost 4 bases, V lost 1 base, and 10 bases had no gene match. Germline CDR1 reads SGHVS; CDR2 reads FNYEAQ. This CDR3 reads CASSLVWLAEGYNEQFF. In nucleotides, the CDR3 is TGTGCCAGCAGCTTAGTATGGCTAGCGGAGGGATACAATGAGCAGTTCTTC.

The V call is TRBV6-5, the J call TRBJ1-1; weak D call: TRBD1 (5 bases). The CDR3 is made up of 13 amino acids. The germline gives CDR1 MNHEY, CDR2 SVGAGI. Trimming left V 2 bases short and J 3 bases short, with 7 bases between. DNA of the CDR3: TGTGCCAGCAGTTACGACAGCGACACTGAAGCTTTCTTT. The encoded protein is CASSYDSDTEAFF.

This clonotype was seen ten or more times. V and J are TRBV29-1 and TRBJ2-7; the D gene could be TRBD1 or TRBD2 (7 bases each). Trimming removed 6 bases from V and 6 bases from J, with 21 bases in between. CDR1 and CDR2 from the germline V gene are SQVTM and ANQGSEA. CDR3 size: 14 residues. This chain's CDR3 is CSVGPPDREGEQYF. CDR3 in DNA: TGCAGCGTGGGCCCCCCAGACAGGGAGGGCGAGCAGTACTTC.

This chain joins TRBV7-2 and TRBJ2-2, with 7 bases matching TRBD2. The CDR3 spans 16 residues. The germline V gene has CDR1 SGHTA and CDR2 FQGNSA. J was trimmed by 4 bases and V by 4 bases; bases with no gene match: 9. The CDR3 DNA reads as TGTGCCAGCAGCTGGGCGAAAGCGGGGAGCACCGGGGAGCTGTTTTTT. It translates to CASSWAKAGSTGELFF.

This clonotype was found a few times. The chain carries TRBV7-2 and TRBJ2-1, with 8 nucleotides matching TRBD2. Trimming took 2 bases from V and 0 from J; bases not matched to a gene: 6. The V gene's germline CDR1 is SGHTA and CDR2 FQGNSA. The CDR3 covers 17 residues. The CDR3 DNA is TGTGCCAGCAGCTTATTTTACAGCGGGAGCTCCTACAATGAGCAGTTCTTC. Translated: CASSLFYSGSSYNEQFF.

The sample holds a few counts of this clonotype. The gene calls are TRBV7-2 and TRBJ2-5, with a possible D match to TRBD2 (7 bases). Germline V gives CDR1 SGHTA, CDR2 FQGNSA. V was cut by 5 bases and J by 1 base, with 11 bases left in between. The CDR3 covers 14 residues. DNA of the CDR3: TGTGCCAGCAGCCAAGGGGGGGCCCAAGAGACCCAGTACTTC. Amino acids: CASSQGGAQETQYF.

CDR3 coding DNA: TGTGCTAGTGGTTCCTGGCAGGGGGACACCGGGGAGCTGTTTTTT. Its protein is CASGSWQGDTGELFF. J is TRBJ2-2 and V is TRBV12-5; 7 bases map to TRBD1. The CDR3 totals 15 residues. Per the germline V gene, CDR1 is LGHNT and CDR2 is FRNRAP. V gave up 4 bases and J gave up 3 bases; unmatched junction bases: 5.

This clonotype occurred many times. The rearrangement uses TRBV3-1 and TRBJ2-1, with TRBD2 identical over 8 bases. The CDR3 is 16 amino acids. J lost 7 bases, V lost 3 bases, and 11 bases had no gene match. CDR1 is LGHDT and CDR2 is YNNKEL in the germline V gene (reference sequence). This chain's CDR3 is CASSHEAGATWNEQFF. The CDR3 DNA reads TGTGCCAGCAGCCATGAAGCGGGAGCTACGTGGAATGAGCAGTTCTTC.

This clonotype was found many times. CDR3 coding DNA: TGCGCCAGCAGCCCCGGGAATTCCTACGAGCAGTACTTC. As protein: CASSPGNSYEQYF. The V and J genes are TRBV5-1 and TRBJ2-7, with D possibly TRBD2 on 5 matching bases. This CDR3 spans 13 amino acids. The V and J ends lost 4 bases and 1 base respectively, with 9 bases between them. Germline CDR1 SGHRS, CDR2 YFSETQ.

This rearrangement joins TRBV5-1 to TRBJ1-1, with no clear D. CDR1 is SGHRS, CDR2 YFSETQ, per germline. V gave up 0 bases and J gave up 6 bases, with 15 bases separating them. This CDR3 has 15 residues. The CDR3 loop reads CASSLAAGVASEAFF. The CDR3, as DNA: TGCGCCAGCAGCTTGGCCGCGGGCGTGGCGTCTGAAGCTTTCTTT. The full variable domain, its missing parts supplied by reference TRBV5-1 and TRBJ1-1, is KAGVTQTPRYLIKTRGQQVTLSCSPISGHRSVSWYQQTPGQGLQFLFEYFSETQRNKGNFPGRFSGRQFSNSRSEMNVSTLELGDSALYLCASSLAAGVASEAFFGQGTRLTVV.

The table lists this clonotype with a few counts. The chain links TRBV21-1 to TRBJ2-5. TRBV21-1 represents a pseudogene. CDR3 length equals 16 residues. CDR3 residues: CASSKVGSPSAETQYF. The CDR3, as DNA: TGTGCCAGCAGCAAAGTGGGTAGCCCAAGTGCAGAGACCCAGTACTTC.

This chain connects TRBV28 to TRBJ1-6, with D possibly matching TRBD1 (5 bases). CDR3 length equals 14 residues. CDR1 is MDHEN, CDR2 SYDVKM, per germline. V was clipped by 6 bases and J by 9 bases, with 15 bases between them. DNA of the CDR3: TGTGCCAGCAGGTTAGGGGAGCTGCCTTCACCCCTCCACTTT. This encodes CASRLGELPSPLHF.

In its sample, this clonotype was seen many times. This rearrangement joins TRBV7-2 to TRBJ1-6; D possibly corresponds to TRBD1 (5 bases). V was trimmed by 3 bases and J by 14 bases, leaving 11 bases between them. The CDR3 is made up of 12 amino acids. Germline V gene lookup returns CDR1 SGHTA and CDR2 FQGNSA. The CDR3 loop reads CASSFAGGALHF. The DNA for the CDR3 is TGTGCCAGCAGCTTCGCCGGGGGGGCCCTCCACTTT.

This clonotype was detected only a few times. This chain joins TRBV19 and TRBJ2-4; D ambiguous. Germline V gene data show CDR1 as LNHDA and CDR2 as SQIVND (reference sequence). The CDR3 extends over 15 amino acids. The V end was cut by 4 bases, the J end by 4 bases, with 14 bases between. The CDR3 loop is CASSNPVRAKNIQYF. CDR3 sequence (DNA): TGTGCCAGTAGTAACCCGGTTCGAGCGAAAAACATTCAGTACTTC.

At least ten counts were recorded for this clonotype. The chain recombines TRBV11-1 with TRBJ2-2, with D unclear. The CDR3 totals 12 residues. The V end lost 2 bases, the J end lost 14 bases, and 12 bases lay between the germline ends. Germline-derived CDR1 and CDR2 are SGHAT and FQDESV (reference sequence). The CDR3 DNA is TGTGCCAGCAGCTTAACAACATCAAGCCTGTTTTTT. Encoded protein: CASSLTTSSLFF. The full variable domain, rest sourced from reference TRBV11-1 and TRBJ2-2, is EAEVAQSPRYKITEKSQAVAFWCDPISGHATLYWYRQILGQGPELLVQFQDESVVDDSQLPKDRFSAERLKGVDSTLKIQPAELGDSAMYLCASSLTTSSLFFGEGSRLTVL.

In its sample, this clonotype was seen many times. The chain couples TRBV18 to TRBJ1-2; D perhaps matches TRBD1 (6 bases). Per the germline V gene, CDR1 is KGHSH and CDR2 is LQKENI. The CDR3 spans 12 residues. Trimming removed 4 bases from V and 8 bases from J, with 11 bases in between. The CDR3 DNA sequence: TGTGCCAGCTCACTGACAGGTCGCGGCTACACCTTC. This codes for CASSLTGRGYTF.

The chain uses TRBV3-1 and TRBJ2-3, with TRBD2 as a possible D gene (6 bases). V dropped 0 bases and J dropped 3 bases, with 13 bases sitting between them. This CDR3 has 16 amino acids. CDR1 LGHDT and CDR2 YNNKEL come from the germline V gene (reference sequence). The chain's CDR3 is CASSQDRGLVTDTQYF. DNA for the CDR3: TGTGCCAGCAGCCAAGATCGGGGACTGGTTACAGATACGCAGTATTTT.

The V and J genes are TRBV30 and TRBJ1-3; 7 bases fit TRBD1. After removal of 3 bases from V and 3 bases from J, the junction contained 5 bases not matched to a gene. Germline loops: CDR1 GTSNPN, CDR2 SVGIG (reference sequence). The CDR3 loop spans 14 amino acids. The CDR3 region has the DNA TGTGCCTGGAGCCGTACAGGGGTTGGAAACACCATATATTTT. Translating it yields CAWSRTGVGNTIYF.